Listed below are T cell receptor beta chains from one sample, sequenced in a study of cytomegalovirus exposure and HLA in healthy donors. Libraries were prepared by immunoSEQ multiplex PCR; TCRdb keeps only in-frame clonotypes and omits some of them. The sample consists of 100,000 to 130,000 clones, more than 90% of them appearing once. The specimen was PBMCs. The source is a woman younger than 35 in good health and CMV-seronegative. CDR3s include the opening cysteine and the closing phenylalanine or tryptophan. The D gene is left open where the match is weak. The listing skips clone size in some rows; elsewhere it reads once, few, many or a size class.

D gene: TRBD2
J gene: TRBJ2-1
V gene: TRBV4-1
clone size: NA
CDR3 protein: CASSQDSGGYNEQFF
CDR3 DNA: TGCGCCAGCAGCCAAGACAGCGGGGGGTACAATGAGCAGTTCTTC

D gene: TRBD1
J gene: TRBJ1-2
V gene: TRBV19
clone size: NA
CDR3 protein: CASGDRGGGYGYTF
CDR3 DNA: TGTGCCAGTGGGGACAGAGGGGGAGGCTATGGCTACACCTTC

D gene: NA
J gene: TRBJ2-7
V gene: TRBV30
clone size: NA
CDR3 protein: CAWDPAGSNEQYF
CDR3 DNA: TGTGCCTGGGACCCGGCAGGGTCGAACGAGCAGTACTTC

D gene: NA
J gene: TRBJ2-7
V gene: TRBV6-5
clone size: NA
CDR3 protein: CASSPGQTYEQYF
CDR3 DNA: TGTGCCAGCAGTCCCGGACAGACCTACGAGCAGTACTTC

D gene: NA
J gene: TRBJ2-5
V gene: TRBV4-2
clone size: once
CDR3 protein: CASSPPGETQYF
CDR3 DNA: TGTGCCAGCAGCCCCCCGGGGGAGACCCAGTACTTC

D gene: NA
J gene: TRBJ1-2
V gene: TRBV5-1
clone size: NA
CDR3 protein: CASSSLGGTLYGYTF
CDR3 DNA: TGCGCCAGCAGCAGTTTGGGGGGGACCCTTTATGGCTACACCTTC

D gene: NA
J gene: TRBJ2-3
V gene: TRBV2
clone size: NA
CDR3 protein: CASVFYGTKSLTDTQYF
CDR3 DNA: TGTGCCAGCGTCTTTTATGGGACAAAGAGTCTCACAGATACGCAGTATTTT

D gene: TRBD2
J gene: TRBJ2-3
V gene: TRBV4-1
clone size: NA
CDR3 protein: CASSQTTSGASTDTQYF
CDR3 DNA: TGCGCCAGCAGCCAAACGACTAGCGGGGCTAGCACAGATACGCAGTATTTT

D gene: TRBD2
J gene: TRBJ2-1
V gene: TRBV28
clone size: NA
CDR3 protein: CASTAAGGLNEQFF
CDR3 DNA: TGTGCCAGCACGGCGGCGGGGGGGCTCAATGAGCAGTTCTTC

D gene: TRBD1
J gene: TRBJ2-5
V gene: TRBV7-6
clone size: NA
CDR3 protein: CASSPHPRGLETQYF
CDR3 DNA: TGTGCCAGCAGCCCACACCCCAGGGGGCTTGAGACCCAGTACTTC

D gene: TRBD1
J gene: TRBJ1-2
V gene: TRBV6-6
clone size: NA
CDR3 protein: CASSQSIKTGSHGYTF
CDR3 DNA: TGTGCCAGCAGTCAGTCAATCAAGACAGGGAGTCATGGCTACACCTTC

D gene: NA
J gene: TRBJ1-3
V gene: TRBV13
clone size: NA
CDR3 protein: CASSPRDSGSGNTIYF
CDR3 DNA: TGTGCCAGCAGCCCGCGGGACTCCGGCTCTGGAAACACCATATATTTT

D gene: TRBD1
J gene: TRBJ1-4
V gene: TRBV19
clone size: NA
CDR3 protein: CASSSNRGRVNEKLFF
CDR3 DNA: TGTGCCAGTAGTTCAAACAGGGGGCGGGTTAATGAAAAACTGTTTTTT

D gene: NA
J gene: TRBJ2-5
V gene: TRBV6-1
clone size: NA
CDR3 protein: CASRQGGETQYF
CDR3 DNA: TGTGCCAGCCGGCAGGGTGGAGAGACCCAGTACTTC

D gene: NA
J gene: TRBJ2-2
V gene: TRBV11-3
clone size: NA
CDR3 protein: CASSLVTGGTGELFF
CDR3 DNA: TGTGCCAGCAGCTTAGTCACAGGAGGGACCGGGGAGCTGTTTTTT

D gene: TRBD2
J gene: TRBJ2-1
V gene: TRBV11-3
clone size: NA
CDR3 protein: CASSVAPAGMGNEQFF
CDR3 DNA: TGTGCCAGCAGCGTAGCCCCAGCGGGGATGGGCAATGAGCAGTTCTTC

D gene: NA
J gene: TRBJ1-2
V gene: TRBV4-3
clone size: once
CDR3 protein: CASSPQPQNYGYTF
CDR3 DNA: TGCGCCAGCAGCCCCCAACCGCAGAACTATGGCTACACCTTC

D gene: NA
J gene: TRBJ1-5
V gene: TRBV10-3
clone size: NA
CDR3 protein: CAISREESNQPQHF
CDR3 DNA: TGTGCCATCAGCCGGGAAGAAAGCAATCAGCCCCAGCATTTT

D gene: TRBD1
J gene: TRBJ2-4
V gene: TRBV5-4
clone size: NA
CDR3 protein: CASSLPGGNDIQYF
CDR3 DNA: TGTGCCAGCAGCTTGCCAGGGGGAAACGACATTCAGTACTTC

D gene: TRBD1
J gene: TRBJ1-1
V gene: TRBV7-2
clone size: NA
CDR3 protein: CASSVTGGETRAFF
CDR3 DNA: TGTGCCAGCAGCGTGACAGGGGGCGAAACACGAGCTTTCTTT

D gene: NA
J gene: TRBJ1-1
V gene: TRBV21-1
clone size: NA
CDR3 protein: CASSIEQREEKMNTEAFF
CDR3 DNA: TGTGCCAGCAGCATCGAACAGAGGGAGGAGAAGATGAACACTGAAGCTTTCTTT

D gene: TRBD2
J gene: TRBJ2-2
V gene: TRBV29-1
clone size: NA
CDR3 protein: CSVEGGGRGELFF
CDR3 DNA: TGCAGCGTTGAAGGCGGGGGTCGTGGGGAGCTGTTTTTT

D gene: NA
J gene: TRBJ1-5
V gene: TRBV28
clone size: NA
CDR3 protein: CASETNRDSNQPQHF
CDR3 DNA: TGTGCCAGCGAAACCAACAGGGATAGCAATCAGCCCCAGCATTTT

D gene: NA
J gene: TRBJ1-4
V gene: TRBV5-1
clone size: NA
CDR3 protein: CASSLTGATNEKLFF
CDR3 DNA: TGCGCCAGCAGCCTGACCGGGGCAACTAATGAAAAACTGTTTTTT

D gene: NA
J gene: TRBJ1-2
V gene: TRBV28
clone size: NA
CDR3 protein: CASSPPEEGRDTF
CDR3 DNA: TGTGCCAGCAGTCCCCCCGAGGAGGGAAGAGACACCTTC

D gene: NA
J gene: TRBJ1-6
V gene: TRBV7-9
clone size: NA
CDR3 protein: CASSWGSGSSSSYNSPLHF
CDR3 DNA: TGTGCCAGCAGCTGGGGCTCTGGCTCCTCGAGCTCCTATAATTCACCCCTCCACTTT

D gene: NA
J gene: TRBJ1-4
V gene: TRBV28
clone size: NA
CDR3 protein: CASSLTGRYDEKLFF
CDR3 DNA: TGTGCCAGCAGTCTTACAGGGCGTTATGATGAAAAACTGTTTTTT

D gene: TRBD1
J gene: TRBJ2-1
V gene: TRBV19
clone size: NA
CDR3 protein: CASNPDRASYNEQFF
CDR3 DNA: TGTGCCAGTAACCCAGACAGGGCATCCTACAATGAGCAGTTCTTC

D gene: TRBD2
J gene: TRBJ2-7
V gene: TRBV7-2
clone size: NA
CDR3 protein: CASSLTSSGQTYEQYF
CDR3 DNA: TGTGCCAGCAGCTTAACGTCTAGCGGGCAAACCTACGAGCAGTACTTC

D gene: TRBD1
J gene: TRBJ2-1
V gene: TRBV9
clone size: NA
CDR3 protein: CASSKTGGGEGEQFF
CDR3 DNA: TGTGCCAGCAGCAAGACAGGGGGCGGGGAAGGTGAGCAGTTCTTC

D gene: TRBD1
J gene: TRBJ1-2
V gene: TRBV9
clone size: NA
CDR3 protein: CASSGKGTGYGYTF
CDR3 DNA: TGTGCCAGCAGCGGAAAGGGGACAGGGTACGGCTACACCTTC

D gene: TRBD1
J gene: TRBJ1-2
V gene: TRBV7-9
clone size: NA
CDR3 protein: CASSQTQGLGYTF
CDR3 DNA: TGTGCCAGCAGCCAAACACAGGGGCTTGGCTACACCTTC

D gene: TRBD1
J gene: TRBJ2-3
V gene: TRBV6-5
clone size: NA
CDR3 protein: CASSSGQARTDTQYF
CDR3 DNA: TGTGCCAGCAGCTCCGGACAGGCACGCACAGATACGCAGTATTTT

D gene: TRBD2
J gene: TRBJ2-5
V gene: TRBV6-5
clone size: NA
CDR3 protein: CASSYGAGGLETQYF
CDR3 DNA: TGTGCCAGCAGTTACGGGGCGGGGGGCTTGGAGACCCAGTACTTC

D gene: NA
J gene: TRBJ1-5
V gene: TRBV6-5
clone size: NA
CDR3 protein: CASSYGPNGQPQHF
CDR3 DNA: TGTGCCAGCAGTTACGGGCCGAACGGTCAGCCCCAGCATTTT

D gene: TRBD1
J gene: TRBJ2-7
V gene: TRBV5-1
clone size: NA
CDR3 protein: CASSLMGQPGGEQYF
CDR3 DNA: TGCGCCAGCAGCTTGATGGGACAGCCTGGAGGCGAGCAGTACTTC

D gene: NA
J gene: TRBJ1-1
V gene: TRBV29-1
clone size: NA
CDR3 protein: CSVDPGGNTEAFF
CDR3 DNA: TGCAGCGTGGACCCGGGGGGGAACACTGAAGCTTTCTTT

D gene: TRBD2
J gene: TRBJ2-1
V gene: TRBV11-1
clone size: NA
CDR3 protein: CASSPTLSGGARNEQFF
CDR3 DNA: TGTGCCAGCAGCCCGACCTTAAGCGGGGGGGCCCGCAATGAGCAGTTCTTC

D gene: NA
J gene: TRBJ1-5
V gene: TRBV6-1
clone size: few
CDR3 protein: CASSVRGSQPQHF
CDR3 DNA: TGTGCCAGCAGTGTCAGGGGTTCTCAGCCCCAGCATTTT

D gene: TRBD1
J gene: TRBJ2-6
V gene: TRBV9
clone size: NA
CDR3 protein: CASSPTGAGANVLTF
CDR3 DNA: TGTGCCAGCAGCCCAACAGGGGCTGGGGCCAACGTCCTGACTTTC

D gene: TRBD1
J gene: TRBJ2-1
V gene: TRBV30
clone size: NA
CDR3 protein: CAWAGTGSINEQFF
CDR3 DNA: TGTGCCTGGGCCGGGACAGGGTCTATCAATGAGCAGTTCTTC

D gene: NA
J gene: TRBJ1-6
V gene: TRBV18
clone size: NA
CDR3 protein: CASSETDYNSPLHF
CDR3 DNA: TGTGCCAGCTCCGAGACAGATTATAATTCACCCCTCCACTTT